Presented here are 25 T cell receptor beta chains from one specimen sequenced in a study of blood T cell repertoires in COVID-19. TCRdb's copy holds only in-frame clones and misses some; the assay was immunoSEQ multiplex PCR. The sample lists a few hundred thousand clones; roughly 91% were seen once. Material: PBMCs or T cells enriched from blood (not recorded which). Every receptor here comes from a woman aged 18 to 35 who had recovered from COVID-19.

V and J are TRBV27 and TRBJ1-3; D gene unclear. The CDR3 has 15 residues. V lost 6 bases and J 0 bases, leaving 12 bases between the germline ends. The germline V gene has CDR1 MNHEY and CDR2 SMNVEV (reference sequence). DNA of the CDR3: TGTGCCAGCAGATCTCTTGCGGACTCTGGAAACACCATATATTTT. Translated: CASRSLADSGNTIYF.

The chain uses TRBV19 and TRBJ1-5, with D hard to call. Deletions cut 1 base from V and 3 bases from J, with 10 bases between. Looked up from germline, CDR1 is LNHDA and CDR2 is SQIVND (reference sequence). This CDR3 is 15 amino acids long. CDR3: CASSIGGQTNQPQHF. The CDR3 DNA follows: TGTGCCAGTAGTATAGGAGGTCAGACCAATCAGCCCCAGCATTTT.

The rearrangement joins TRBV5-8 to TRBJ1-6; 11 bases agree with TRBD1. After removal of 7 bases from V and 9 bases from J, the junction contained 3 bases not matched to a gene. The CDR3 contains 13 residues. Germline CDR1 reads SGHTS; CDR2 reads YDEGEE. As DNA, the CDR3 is TGTGCCAGCGGGGGACAGGGGGTTTCACCCCTCCACTTT. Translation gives CASGGQGVSPLHF.

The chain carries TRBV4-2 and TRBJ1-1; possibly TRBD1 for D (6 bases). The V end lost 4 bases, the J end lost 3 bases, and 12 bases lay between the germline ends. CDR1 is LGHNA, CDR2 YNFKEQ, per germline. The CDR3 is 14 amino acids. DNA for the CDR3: TGTGCCAGCAGCCGGAACAGGGTGGACACTGAAGCTTTCTTT. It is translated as CASSRNRVDTEAFF.

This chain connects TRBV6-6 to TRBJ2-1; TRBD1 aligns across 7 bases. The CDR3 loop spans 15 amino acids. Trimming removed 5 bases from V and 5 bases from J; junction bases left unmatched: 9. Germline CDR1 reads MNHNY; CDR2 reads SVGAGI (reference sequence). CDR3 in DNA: TGTGCCAGCAGTCCTGACAGGGTGAATCACAATGAGCAGTTCTTC. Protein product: CASSPDRVNHNEQFF.

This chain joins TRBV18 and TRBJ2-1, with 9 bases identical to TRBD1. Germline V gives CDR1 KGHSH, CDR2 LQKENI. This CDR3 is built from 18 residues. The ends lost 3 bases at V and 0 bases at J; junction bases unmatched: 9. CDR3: CASSPGQGKAPSYNEQFF. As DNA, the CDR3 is TGTGCCAGCTCACCGGGACAGGGTAAAGCCCCCTCCTACAATGAGCAGTTCTTC.

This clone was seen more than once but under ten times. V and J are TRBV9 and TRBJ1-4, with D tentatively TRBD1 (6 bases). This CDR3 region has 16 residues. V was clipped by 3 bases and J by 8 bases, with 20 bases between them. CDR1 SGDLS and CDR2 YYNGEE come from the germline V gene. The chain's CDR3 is CASSGGSGQGHEKLFF. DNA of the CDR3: TGTGCCAGCAGCGGGGGTTCGGGGCAGGGACACGAAAAACTGTTTTTT. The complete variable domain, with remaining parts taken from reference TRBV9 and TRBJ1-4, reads DSGVTQTPKHLITATGQRVTLRCSPRSGDLSVYWYQQSLDQGLQFLIQYYNGEERAKGNILERFSAQQFPDLHSELNLSSLELGDSALYFCASSGGSGQGHEKLFFGSGTQLSVL.

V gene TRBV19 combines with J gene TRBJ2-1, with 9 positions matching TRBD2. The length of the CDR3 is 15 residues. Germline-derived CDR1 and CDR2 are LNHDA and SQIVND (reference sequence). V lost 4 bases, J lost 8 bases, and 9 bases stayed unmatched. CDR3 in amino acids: CASSNSGGSSDEQFF. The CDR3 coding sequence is TGTGCCAGTAGTAATAGCGGGGGATCTTCGGATGAGCAGTTCTTC.

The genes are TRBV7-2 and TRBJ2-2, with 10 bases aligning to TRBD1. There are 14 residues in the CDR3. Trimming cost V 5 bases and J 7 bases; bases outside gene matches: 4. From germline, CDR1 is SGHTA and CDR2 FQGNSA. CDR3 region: CASSRDRGNGELFF. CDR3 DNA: TGTGCCAGCAGCCGGGACAGGGGAAACGGGGAGCTGTTTTTT.

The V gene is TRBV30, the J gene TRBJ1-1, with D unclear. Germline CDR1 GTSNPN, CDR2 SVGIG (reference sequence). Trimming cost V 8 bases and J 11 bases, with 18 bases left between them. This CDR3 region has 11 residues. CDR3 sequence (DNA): TGTGCCCGGATTGGGCCTAGCCTGGCTTTCTTT. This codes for CARIGPSLAFF.

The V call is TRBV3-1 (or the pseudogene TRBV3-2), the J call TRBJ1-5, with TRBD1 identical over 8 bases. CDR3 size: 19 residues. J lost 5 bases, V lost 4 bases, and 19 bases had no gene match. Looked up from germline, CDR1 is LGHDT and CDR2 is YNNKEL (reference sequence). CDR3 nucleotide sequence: TGTGCCAGCAGCCCCGGACAGGGAAGTCCATCCTCAACCGATCAGCCCCAGCATTTT. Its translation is CASSPGQGSPSSTDQPQHF.

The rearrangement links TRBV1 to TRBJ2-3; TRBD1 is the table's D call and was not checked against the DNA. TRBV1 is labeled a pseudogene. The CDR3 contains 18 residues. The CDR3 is CTSSQDSLDIPSTDTQYF. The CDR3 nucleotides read TGCACCAGCAGCCAAGACTCTTTGGACATTCCTAGCACAGATACGCAGTATTTT.

The CDR3: CASSLRLAGGLEYF. The CDR3 region has the DNA TGTGCCAGCAGTCTACGACTAGCGGGGGGGCTTGAGTATTTT. The chain has TRBV6-5 and TRBJ2-3; 14 bases are a match to TRBD2. Germline loops: CDR1 MNHEY, CDR2 SVGAGI. The CDR3 covers 14 residues. V lost 5 bases and J lost 13; bases outside the gene matches: 8.

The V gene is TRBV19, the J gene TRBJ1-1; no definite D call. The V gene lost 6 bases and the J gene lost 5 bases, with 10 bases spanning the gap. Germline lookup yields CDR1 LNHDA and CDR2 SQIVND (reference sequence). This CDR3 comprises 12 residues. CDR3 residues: CASSGRVTEAFF. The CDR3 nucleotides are TGTGCCAGTAGCGGTCGGGTAACTGAAGCTTTCTTT.

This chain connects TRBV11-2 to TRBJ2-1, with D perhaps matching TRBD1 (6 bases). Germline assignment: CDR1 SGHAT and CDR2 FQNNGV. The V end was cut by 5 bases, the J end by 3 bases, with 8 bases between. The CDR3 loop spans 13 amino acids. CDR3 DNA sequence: TGTGCCAGCAGCCCGGACAGCTACAATGAGCAGTTCTTC. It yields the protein CASSPDSYNEQFF.

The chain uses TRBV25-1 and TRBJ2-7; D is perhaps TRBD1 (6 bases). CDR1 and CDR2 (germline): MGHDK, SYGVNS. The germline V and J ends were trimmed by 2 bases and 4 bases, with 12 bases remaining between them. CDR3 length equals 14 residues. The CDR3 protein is CASSESGGKYEQYF. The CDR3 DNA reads TGTGCCAGCAGTGAAAGTGGGGGCAAGTACGAGCAGTACTTC.

DNA of the CDR3: TGTGCCAGCAGCTTAGTAAACAGTGCTGGAAACACCATATATTTT. It yields the protein CASSLVNSAGNTIYF. The V and J genes are TRBV7-2 and TRBJ1-3, with D hard to call. V lost 1 base and J lost 2, with 9 bases in between. CDR3 length: 15 residues. CDR1 and CDR2 (germline): SGHTA, FQGNSA.

The CDR3 loop reads CASSPGQGSPIYF. CDR3 DNA: TGTGCCAGCAGCCCAGGACAGGGGAGCCCCATATATTTT. The rearrangement joins TRBV3-1 (or the pseudogene TRBV3-2) to TRBJ1-3, with 9 bases fitting TRBD1. The germline gives CDR1 LGHDT, CDR2 YNNKEL (reference sequence). CDR3 length: 13 residues. The trim removed 4 bases at V and 11 bases at J, leaving 6 bases unmatched.

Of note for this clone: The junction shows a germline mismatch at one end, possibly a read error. CDR3 nucleotides: TGCGTCAGCAGCCGGGACAGGGGGGAGCCTGAAGCTTTCTTT. It codes for CVSSRDRGEPEAFF. The V call is TRBV5-1, the J call TRBJ1-1; 11 bases map to TRBD1. Germline V lookup: CDR1 SGHRS, CDR2 YFSETQ. The CDR3 totals 14 residues.

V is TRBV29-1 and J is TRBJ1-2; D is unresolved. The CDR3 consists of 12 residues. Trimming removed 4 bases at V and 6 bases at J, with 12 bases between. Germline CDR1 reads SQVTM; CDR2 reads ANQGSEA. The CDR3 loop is CSVAEAGHGYTF. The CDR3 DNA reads TGCAGCGTTGCCGAGGCCGGCCATGGCTACACCTTC.

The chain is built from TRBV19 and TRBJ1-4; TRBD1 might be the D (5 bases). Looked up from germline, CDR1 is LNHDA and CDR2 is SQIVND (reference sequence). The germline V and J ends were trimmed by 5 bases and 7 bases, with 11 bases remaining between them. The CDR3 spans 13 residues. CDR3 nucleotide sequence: TGTGCCAGTAGTGCAGGGAAGAGTGAAAAACTGTTTTTT. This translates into CASSAGKSEKLFF.

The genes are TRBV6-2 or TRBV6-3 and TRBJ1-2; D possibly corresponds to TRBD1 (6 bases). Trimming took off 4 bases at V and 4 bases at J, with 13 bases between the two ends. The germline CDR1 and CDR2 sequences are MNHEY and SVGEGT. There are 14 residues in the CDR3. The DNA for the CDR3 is TGTGCCAGCAGTTCTCTCACAGGGACCTATGGCTACACCTTC. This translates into CASSSLTGTYGYTF.

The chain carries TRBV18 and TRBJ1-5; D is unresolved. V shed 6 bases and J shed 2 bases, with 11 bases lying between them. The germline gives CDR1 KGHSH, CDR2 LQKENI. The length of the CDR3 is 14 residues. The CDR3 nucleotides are TGTGCCAGCTCCTCCCGCGGGGGCAATCAGCCCCAGCATTTT. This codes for CASSSRGGNQPQHF.

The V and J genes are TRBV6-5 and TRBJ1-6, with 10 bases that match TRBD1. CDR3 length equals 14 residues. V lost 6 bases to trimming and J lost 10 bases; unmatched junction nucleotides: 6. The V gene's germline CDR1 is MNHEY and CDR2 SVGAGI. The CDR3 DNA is TGTGCCAGCAGCCGACAGGGGGCCGAATCACCCCTCCACTTT. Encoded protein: CASSRQGAESPLHF.

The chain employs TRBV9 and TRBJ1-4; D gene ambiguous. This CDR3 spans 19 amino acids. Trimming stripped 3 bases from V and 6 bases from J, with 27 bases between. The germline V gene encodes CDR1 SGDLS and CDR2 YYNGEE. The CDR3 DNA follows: TGTGCCAGCAGCGCCCAAATAGGCGGCGATTCGGGTCCAGATGAAAAACTGTTTTTT. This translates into CASSAQIGGDSGPDEKLFF.